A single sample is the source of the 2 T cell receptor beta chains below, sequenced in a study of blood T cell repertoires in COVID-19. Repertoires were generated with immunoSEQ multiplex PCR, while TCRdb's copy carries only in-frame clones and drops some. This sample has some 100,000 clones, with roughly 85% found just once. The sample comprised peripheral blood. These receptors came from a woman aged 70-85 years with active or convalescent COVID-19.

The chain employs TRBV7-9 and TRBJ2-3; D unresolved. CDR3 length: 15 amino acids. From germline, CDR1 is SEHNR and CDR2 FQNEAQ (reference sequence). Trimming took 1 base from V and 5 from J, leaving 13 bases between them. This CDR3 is CASSLGRREEDTQYF. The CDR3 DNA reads TGTGCCAGCAGCTTAGGACGTCGAGAGGAAGATACGCAGTATTTT.

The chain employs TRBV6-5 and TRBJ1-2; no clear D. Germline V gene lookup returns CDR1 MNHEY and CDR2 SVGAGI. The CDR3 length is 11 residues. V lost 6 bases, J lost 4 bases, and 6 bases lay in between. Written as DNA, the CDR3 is TGTGCCAGCAGCTTACTCTATGGCTACACCTTC. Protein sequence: CASSLLYGYTF.